This entry features one T cell receptor beta chain sequence. Per the authors' pipeline: Reference gene primer amplification gave nucleated cell count estimates. The table came from immunoSEQ multiplex PCR; TCRdb's copy has only in-frame clones and leaves some out. Clone size and V and J calls were adopted from that table, with D and trimming inferred from the DNA. The profile shows about 190,000 clones, 70% to 80% of them singletons. The data derive from a study of blood T cell repertoires in COVID-19. Across the whole study: Samples of COVID-19 (acute and convalescent) were obtained from the United States, Italy and Spain. From T cells, B-cell-depleted T cells, or PBMCs came the material, which was cDNA or gDNA.

This TCR came from a woman aged 45-65 years with acute or convalescent COVID-19. Sequenced input: peripheral blood.

In nucleotides, the CDR3 is TGTGCCAGCAGGCTGACCTCGGGCTCCTACAATGAGCAGTTCTTC. Translation gives CASRLTSGSYNEQFF. The V call is TRBV27, the J call TRBJ2-1; D remains unclear. In germline, CDR1 is MNHEY, CDR2 SMNVEV (reference sequence). The V end was cut by 6 bases, the J end by 0 bases, with 12 bases between. CDR3 length equals 15 residues.